This TCR beta chain came from a study of cytomegalovirus exposure and HLA in healthy donors. Overall study findings and caveats: No immune exposure information besides CMV serostatus was available. Later findings reportedly placed an Asian-associated ancestry cluster below the approximately 670-donor mean for N-insertions. Analyzed later, association rates of TCRs varied across HLA loci, with DRB1 most and HLA-C fewest.

This CDR3 spans 14 amino acids. The V gene's germline CDR1 is SGHRS and CDR2 YFSETQ. The V end lost 0 bases, the J end lost 1 base, and 7 bases lay between the germline ends. This clone has a single count. The antigen is not known. PCR involved 60 Vbeta and 13 Jbeta primers. Some clones are missing from TCRdb's copy, which holds only in-frame ones; the method was immunoSEQ multiplex PCR. Here the sample spans about 98,000 clones, about 81% being singletons. This chain joins TRBV5-1 and TRBJ2-5, with D perhaps TRBD1 (5 bases). The sequencing input was PBMCs. The sequence came from a middle-aged man in good health and CMV-seronegative. The CDR3 spells CASSLVGVQETQYF. CDR3 in DNA: TGCGCCAGCAGCTTGGTAGGGGTCCAAGAGACCCAGTACTTC.